This T cell receptor (beta chain) was sequenced in a study of PD-1 blockade in classical Hodgkin lymphoma. General study results and limits: CD4+ TCR diversity, unlike CD8+, rose significantly by C4D1. Differences between repertoires have undefined causes, possibly disease activity or prior therapy.

The table came from immunoSEQ multiplex PCR; TCRdb's copy has only in-frame clones and leaves some out. The data hold approximately 28,000 clones, with more than 60% observed a single time. Time point specified: cycle 4 day 1 (C4D1), after five to seven weeks of nivolumab. Relapses following autologous stem cell transplantation were seen in all patients, with brentuximab vedotin exposure varying. Magnetic negative selection purified CD4+ T cells from thawed PBMCs. Best responses fell into complete response, partial response or progressive disease. A word on this clone: Its antigen is as yet unknown.

The CDR3 extends over 15 amino acids. J gave up 2 bases and V 6 bases, and 4 bases lay outside the gene matches. Germline CDR1 and CDR2: MNHNY and SVGAGI (reference sequence). This sample comprised CD4+ T cells from blood, obtained before the fourth cycle of nivolumab. This sequence was found in a human donor with classical Hodgkin lymphoma. V gene TRBV6-6 combines with J gene TRBJ2-7; TRBD2 agrees at 13 bases. In nucleotides, the CDR3 is TGTGCCAGCAGCGACACTAGCGGGAGGGCCTACGAGCAGTACTTC. This codes for CASSDTSGRAYEQYF.